This record looks at one TCR beta chain sequence and its context. Its specificity is not known. The entry originates in a study of cytomegalovirus exposure and HLA in healthy donors. General study findings and limits: In most subjects, TCR beta sequences reportedly gave accurate predictions of HLA-A and HLA-B alleles. There were 150 or so TCR beta chains listed as cytomegalovirus-associated. In a later analysis, an Asian-associated ancestry cluster reportedly showed fewer N-insertions than the roughly 700-donor mean.

The CDR3 contains 16 residues. Losses at the gene ends were 2 bases for V and 4 bases for J; bases not matched to a gene: 5. Germline V gene data show CDR1 as SEHNR and CDR2 as FQNEAQ (reference sequence). The PCR employed 60 Vbeta primers together with 13 Jbeta primers. Method: immunoSEQ multiplex PCR; TCRdb's copy keeps in-frame clones and lacks some. Of approximately 150,000 clones in the sample, over 60% are singletons; the top ten hold approximately 2.8%. The chain uses TRBV7-9 and TRBJ2-5; TRBD2 matches 12 bases. This clonotype was obtained from a woman aged 25 to 45 in good health and CMV-seronegative. Sequencing used PBMCs. The CDR3 nucleotides are TGTGCCAGCAGCTTAAACGGACTAGCGGGGATAGAGACCCAGTACTTC. Translating it yields CASSLNGLAGIETQYF.